What follows are 16 T cell receptor beta chains derived from one specimen sequenced in a study of breast tumors, draining lymph nodes, adjacent tissues. TCRdb called the multiplex PCR reads again in MiXCR, with one record for every CDR3 protein. The top ten hold about 4.3% of the sample, which has 200,000 or so distinct CDR3 sequences, 25% to 40% seen once. Breast cancer patients provided tissue from their axillary draining lymph nodes. What was sequenced was axillary lymph node tissue. The receptors derive from a female donor with breast cancer. Some clones in this sample may be carry-over from other donors' samples.

The gene calls are TRBV20-1 and TRBJ1-6; 7 bases agree with TRBD1. Trimming took 4 bases from V and 0 from J; bases not matched to a gene: 9. CDR3 size: 17 residues. Germline CDR1 and CDR2: DFQATT and SNEGSKA (reference sequence). The CDR3 sequence: CSAILRDSSSYNSPLHF. In DNA, the CDR3 is TGCAGTGCTATCCTCCGGGACAGTAGCTCCTATAATTCACCCCTCCACTTT.

This clonotype has at least ten counts. This chain connects TRBV9 to TRBJ2-7; TRBD2 aligns across 7 bases. The CDR3 loop spans 15 amino acids. The germline V gene encodes CDR1 SGDLS and CDR2 YYNGEE. J gave up 3 bases and V 0 bases, and 6 bases lay outside the gene matches. CDR3 protein: CASSVGGSVGYEQYF. The CDR3 nucleotides are TGTGCCAGCAGCGTAGGCGGGAGTGTCGGCTACGAGCAGTACTTC. Full variable domain (rest looked up from reference TRBV9 and TRBJ2-7): DSGVTQTPKHLITATGQRVTLRCSPRSGDLSVYWYQQSLDQGLQFLIQYYNGEERAKGNILERFSAQQFPDLHSELNLSSLELGDSALYFCASSVGGSVGYEQYFGPGTRLTVT.

This clonotype was counted ten times or more. The CDR3: CASSSLRNNEQFF. In DNA form, the CDR3 reads TGCGCCAGCAGCTCACTCAGGAACAATGAGCAGTTCTTC. The chain joins TRBV5-1 to TRBJ2-1; D unresolved. The V and J ends lost 3 bases and 5 bases respectively, with 9 bases between them. The CDR3 totals 13 residues. Germline-derived CDR1 and CDR2 are SGHRS and YFSETQ.

This clonotype was counted only a few times. The gene calls are TRBV18 and TRBJ2-5; a weak D match, TRBD2 (5 bases). Germline V gene lookup returns CDR1 KGHSH and CDR2 LQKENI. Trimming left V 6 bases short and J 4 bases short, with 15 bases between. CDR3 length equals 14 residues. The CDR3 DNA reads TGTGCCAGCTCGCCCCGCGAGGGCCCAGAGACCCAGTACTTC. This sequence encodes CASSPREGPETQYF. The variable domain in full, completed from reference TRBV18 and TRBJ2-5, reads NAGVMQNPRHLVRRRGQEARLRCSPMKGHSHVYWYRQLPEEGLKFMVYLQKENIIDESGMPKERFSAEFPKEGPSILRIQQVVRGDSAAYFCASSPREGPETQYFGPGTRLLVL.

A remark on this clonotype: In this CDR3 the conserved last residue, phenylalanine or tryptophan, is missing, so a read error is likely. The chain couples TRBV7-9 to TRBJ2-2; D possibly corresponds to TRBD1 (7 bases). CDR1 is SEHNR, CDR2 FQNEAQ, per germline (reference sequence). There are 14 residues in the CDR3. This chain's CDR3 is CASSLKGAAGGLFL. The CDR3 nucleotides are TGTGCCAGCAGCTTAAAGGGGGCGGCCGGGGGGCTGTTTCTT.

There are many counts of this clonotype. The chain combines TRBV20-1 with TRBJ2-2; 8 bases match TRBD2. The V and J ends lost 5 bases and 4 bases, in that order; junction bases with no gene match: 6. This CDR3 contains 14 residues. Per the germline V gene, CDR1 is DFQATT and CDR2 is SNEGSKA (reference sequence). CDR3 sequence: CSAYSGGTTGELFF. The DNA of the CDR3 is TGCAGTGCTTACAGCGGGGGTACCACCGGGGAGCTGTTTTTT.

This clonotype was recorded many times. One base away lies a much larger clone, so this may be a sequencing read error. This chain's CDR3 is CASSVGQGSSGATVLTF. The CDR3, as DNA: TGTGCCAGCAGCGTGGGGCAGGGGTCCTCTGGGGCCACCGTCCTGACTTTC. V is TRBV9 and J is TRBJ2-6; D perhaps matches TRBD1 (6 bases). This CDR3 contains 17 residues. Germline CDR1 and CDR2: SGDLS and YYNGEE.

The chain employs TRBV2 and TRBJ1-6, with TRBD1 as a possible D gene (6 bases). Per the germline V gene, CDR1 is SNHLY and CDR2 is FYNNEI. The V end lost 5 bases, the J end lost 9 bases, and 11 bases lay between the germline ends. This CDR3 is built from 13 residues. Here the CDR3 DNA reads TGTGCCAGCAGTATGGGGGGGCTTTCACCCCTCCACTTT. Translated, it gives CASSMGGLSPLHF.

This clonotype was detected ten times or more. The CDR3 region has the DNA TGTGCCAGCAGCTTAAGGGTGGCAGCGGGGGGGCCGAATGAGCAGTTCTTC. This codes for CASSLRVAAGGPNEQFF. The chain links TRBV7-3 to TRBJ2-1, with 10 bases lining up with TRBD2. The germline V gene has CDR1 SGHTA and CDR2 FQGTGA. The CDR3 runs to 17 residues. V shed 1 base and J 7 bases; nucleotides not matched to a gene: 10.

The genes are TRBV7-9 and TRBJ1-5, with D hard to call. V was shortened by 5 bases and J by 12 bases, with 14 bases between the two germline ends. This CDR3 comprises 12 residues. The germline V gene has CDR1 SEHNR and CDR2 FQNEAQ (reference sequence). The CDR3 DNA follows: TGTGCCAGCAGCGATCCGGCCGGGCACCAGCATTTT. Its protein product is CASSDPAGHQHF. Full variable domain (remainder filled in from reference TRBV7-9 and TRBJ1-5): DTGVSQNPRHKITKRGQNVTFRCDPISEHNRLYWYRQTLGQGPEFLTYFQNEAQLEKSRLLSDRFSAERPKGSFSTLEIQRTEQGDSAMYLCASSDPAGHQHFGDGTRLSIL.

The sample holds many counts of this clonotype. V usage is TRBV5-4 and J usage is TRBJ2-5, with D possibly TRBD2 on 5 matching bases. V gave up 4 bases and J gave up 5 bases, with 15 bases separating them. The CDR3 runs 14 residues. Looked up from germline, CDR1 is SGHNT and CDR2 is YYREEE (reference sequence). CDR3 sequence reads: CASSGRGSVETQYF. CDR3 DNA: TGTGCCAGCAGCGGTCGTGGTAGCGTGGAGACCCAGTACTTC.

The chain recombines TRBV6-6 with TRBJ1-1; no definite D call. Deletions cut 4 bases from V and 1 base from J, with 19 bases between. This CDR3 region has 17 residues. Per the germline V gene, CDR1 is MNHNY and CDR2 is SVGAGI (reference sequence). For the CDR3, the DNA is TGTGCCAGCAGTTCTACCTCGGGGTCTAGGAGGAACACTGAAGCTTTCTTT. This encodes CASSSTSGSRRNTEAFF.

A note on this clonotype: The DNA is omitted, as the CDR3 cannot be located on it reliably, and the CDR3 follows TCRdb's listing. The chain recombines TRBV20-1 with TRBJ2-5; no DNA check was done on the table's D call, TRBD1. Germline values: CDR1 DFQATT, CDR2 SNEGSKA (reference sequence). 14 amino acids form the CDR3, both terminal residues included. The CDR3 region is CSARVGGISVTQYF.

The table lists this clonotype with many counts. The chain combines TRBV24-1 with TRBJ2-1, with 11 positions matching TRBD2. CDR1 KGHDR and CDR2 SFDVKD come from the germline V gene. This CDR3 contains 16 residues. V lost 0 bases to trimming and J lost 8 bases; unmatched junction nucleotides: 5. CDR3 region: CATSDLGLAGGYEQFF. CDR3 coding DNA: TGTGCCACCAGTGATTTGGGGCTAGCGGGGGGCTATGAGCAGTTCTTC.

This clonotype came up many times. This chain connects TRBV11-2 to TRBJ2-5; D may be TRBD1 or TRBD2 (5 bases each). CDR1 is SGHAT and CDR2 is FQNNGV in the germline V gene. With 4 bases removed from V and 7 bases from J, the gap between germline ends came to 13 bases. The CDR3 is 13 residues long. The CDR3 sequence is CASSSGTVRTQYF. The CDR3 nucleotides read TGTGCCAGCAGCTCCGGGACGGTGCGGACCCAGTACTTC.

The chain recombines TRBV18 with TRBJ1-1, with 7 bases matching TRBD1. Per germline, CDR1 KGHSH and CDR2 LQKENI. The trim removed 3 bases at V and 7 bases at J, leaving 8 bases unmatched. The CDR3 runs to 14 residues. The CDR3 loop is CASSPKTGSREAFF. CDR3 bases: TGTGCCAGCTCACCCAAGACAGGGAGCCGTGAAGCTTTCTTT.